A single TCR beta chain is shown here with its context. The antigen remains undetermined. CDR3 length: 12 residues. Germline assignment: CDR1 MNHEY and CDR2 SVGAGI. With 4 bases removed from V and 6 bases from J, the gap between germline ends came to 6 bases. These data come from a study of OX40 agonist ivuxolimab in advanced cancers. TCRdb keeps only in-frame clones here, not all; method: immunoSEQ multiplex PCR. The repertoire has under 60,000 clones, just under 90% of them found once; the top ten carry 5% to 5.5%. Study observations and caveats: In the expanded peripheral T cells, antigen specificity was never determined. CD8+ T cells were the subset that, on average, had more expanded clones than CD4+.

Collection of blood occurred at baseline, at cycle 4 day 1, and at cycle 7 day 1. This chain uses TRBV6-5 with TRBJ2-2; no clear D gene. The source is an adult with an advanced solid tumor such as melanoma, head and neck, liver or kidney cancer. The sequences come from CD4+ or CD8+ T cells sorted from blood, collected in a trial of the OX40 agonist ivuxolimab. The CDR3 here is CASSFVAGELFF. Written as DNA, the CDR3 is TGTGCCAGCAGTTTTGTTGCCGGGGAGCTGTTTTTT.